This T cell receptor (beta chain) stems from a study of shared clonotypes between healthy human individuals. Sequencing was performed with immunoSEQ multiplex PCR; in TCRdb, only in-frame clones are kept and a portion is missing. Altogether approximately 2.1 million clones are present, approximately 93% being singletons, with the ten largest covering 0.39%. The clonotype was recovered from a man younger than 30 in good health. Some clones in this sample may be carry-over from other donors' samples. Sequencing input: naive CD4+ T cells from PBMCs. Subset denoted: CD45RA+ positively selected.

The CDR3 is CASSPPGQGVTGELFF. The DNA for the CDR3 is TGTGCCAGCAGCCCCCCGGGACAGGGAGTAACCGGGGAGCTGTTTTTT. The chain is built from TRBV7-9 and TRBJ2-2; 9 bases align to TRBD1. This CDR3 comprises 16 residues. In germline, CDR1 is SEHNR, CDR2 FQNEAQ (reference sequence). V shed 5 bases, J shed 5 bases, and the junction held 9 bases outside the gene matches.